This T cell receptor (beta chain) was identified in a study of T cells in Graves' hyperthyroidism and ophthalmopathy. Uncontrolled infection, other autoimmune disease, pregnancy and lactation each barred patients from inclusion. Diagnoses rested on clinical symptoms, serum thyroxine and TRAb, thyroid ultrasound and orbital computed tomography. From germline, CDR1 is SGHTS and CDR2 YDEGEE. The CDR3 spans 14 residues. V dropped 4 bases and J dropped 8 bases, with 13 bases sitting between them. This clonotype was counted ten times or more. The TCR beta CDR3 regions underwent amplification using RNA transcripts as the source. A first-round RT-PCR of the TCR CDR3 used the HTBI primer set. TCRdb re-called the multiplex PCR reads with MiXCR, one entry per CDR3 protein. The top ten clones hold about two fifths of a sample with approximately 510,000 distinct CDR3 sequences, around 50% of them seen once.

The sample was peripheral blood or thyroid tissue (not recorded which). The sequence came from an adult woman with Graves' disease, either hyperthyroidism or ophthalmopathy (not recorded which). This chain links TRBV5-8 with TRBJ1-6; D is perhaps TRBD1 (6 bases). Written as DNA, the CDR3 is TGTGCCAGCAGCCGTACAGGGATGGATTCACCCCTCCACTTT. Residues: CASSRTGMDSPLHF.